The 13 T cell receptor beta chains presented below share a single source sample, sequenced in a study of T cells after yellow fever vaccination. TCRdb reprocessed the 5' RACE reads with MiXCR, giving one entry per CDR3 protein. The repertoire holds hundreds of thousands of distinct CDR3 sequences, with approximately 13% as singletons. Sequenced here: PBMCs, sampled on the day of the yellow fever booster vaccination. The receptors shown here come from a man between 25 and 39 years old who received the YFV17D yellow fever vaccine.

The rearrangement links TRBV30 to TRBJ1-5; D is uncertain. Germline V gene lookup returns CDR1 GTSNPN and CDR2 SVGIG (reference sequence). V gave up 6 bases and J gave up 3 bases, with 12 bases separating them. The CDR3 covers 13 residues. The CDR3, as DNA: TGTGCCTGTGGGGTTGGAAACAATCAGCCCCAGCATTTT. It yields the protein CACGVGNNQPQHF.

The CDR3: CASSSYGEEGQYF. CDR3 nucleotide sequence: TGTGCCAGCAGTTCATACGGCGAGGAGGGCCAGTACTTC. V is TRBV12-3 or TRBV12-4 and J is TRBJ2-5; TRBD2 might be the D (6 bases). Trimming took off 4 bases at V and 10 bases at J, with 16 bases between the two ends. This CDR3 has 13 residues.

This clonotype was detected a few times. V usage is TRBV5-5 and J usage is TRBJ2-7, with TRBD1 matching 7 bases. Germline CDR1 and CDR2: SGHKS and YYEKEE (reference sequence). V gave up 0 bases and J gave up 3 bases; unmatched junction bases: 6. The CDR3 covers 15 residues. CDR3 amino acids: CASSLAPTGVYEQYF. The DNA of the CDR3 is TGTGCCAGCAGCTTGGCCCCCACAGGGGTCTACGAGCAGTACTTC.

The chain uses TRBV11-2 and TRBJ2-1, with 11 positions matching TRBD2. The CDR3 is made up of 19 amino acids. Germline V gives CDR1 SGHAT, CDR2 FQNNGV. The V segment lost 5 bases and the J segment 0 bases; nucleotides outside the gene matches: 12. The CDR3 spells CASSTRTSGRLSSYNEQFF. CDR3 nucleotides: TGTGCCAGCAGCACCAGGACTAGCGGGCGACTCAGCTCCTACAATGAGCAGTTCTTC. The variable domain in full, completed from reference TRBV11-2 and TRBJ2-1, reads EAGVAQSPRYKIIEKRQSVAFWCNPISGHATLYWYQQILGQGPKLLIQFQNNGVVDDSQLPKDRFSAERLKGVDSTLKIQPAKLEDSAVYLCASSTRTSGRLSSYNEQFFGPGTRLTVL.

This clonotype was observed a handful of times. J is TRBJ2-5 and V is TRBV28; 8 positions match TRBD1. CDR1 is MDHEN, CDR2 SYDVKM, per germline. After removal of 6 bases from V and 5 bases from J, the junction contained 8 bases not matched to a gene. CDR3 length: 14 residues. Written as DNA, the CDR3 is TGTGCCAGCAGACGACAGGGGTCAGCGGAGACCCAGTACTTC. As protein: CASRRQGSAETQYF.

The chain is built from TRBV7-2 and TRBJ2-2, with unresolved D. Germline loops: CDR1 SGHTA, CDR2 FQGNSA. V dropped 1 base and J dropped 1 base, with 7 bases sitting between them. This CDR3 is 15 amino acids long. The CDR3 loop reads CASSLDSGNTGELFF. Here the CDR3 DNA reads TGTGCCAGCAGCTTAGACTCCGGGAACACCGGGGAGCTGTTTTTT.

This clonotype was detected only a few times. The V gene is TRBV2, the J gene TRBJ1-6, with unresolved D. Between the trimmed V and J ends, which lost 7 bases and 8 bases, there was a span of 18 bases. The germline V gene encodes CDR1 SNHLY and CDR2 FYNNEI. This CDR3 has 15 residues. The CDR3 region is CASTARRGIDSPLHF. The CDR3 DNA sequence: TGTGCCAGCACCGCTAGGAGAGGGATTGATTCACCCCTCCACTTT.

The chain couples TRBV19 to TRBJ2-1; D unclear. The CDR3 is 14 residues long. In germline, CDR1 is LNHDA, CDR2 SQIVND (reference sequence). Trimming shortened V by 0 bases and J by 11 bases, and 14 bases separated the two germline ends. This CDR3 reads CASSIDHNDQQQFF. The CDR3 DNA reads as TGTGCCAGTAGTATAGATCACAACGACCAGCAGCAGTTCTTC.

This clonotype has just a few counts. This chain joins TRBV5-1 and TRBJ1-5; D is unclear. Germline V gene lookup returns CDR1 SGHRS and CDR2 YFSETQ. Trimming stripped 3 bases from V and 2 bases from J, with 18 bases between. There are 17 residues in the CDR3. This CDR3 reads CASSSRPIGVGNQPQHF. The CDR3, as DNA: TGCGCCAGCAGCTCGAGGCCCATTGGGGTGGGCAATCAGCCCCAGCATTTT.

This clonotype was seen repeatedly, ten times or more. V gene TRBV4-3 combines with J gene TRBJ1-5; the match to TRBD1 covers 11 bases. This CDR3 spans 17 amino acids. With V trimmed by 0 bases and J by 3 bases, 4 bases remained unmatched. The V gene's germline CDR1 is LGHNA and CDR2 YSLEER. In DNA, the CDR3 is TGCGCCAGCAGCCAAGATCTGGGACAGGGGGACAATCAGCCCCAGCATTTT. Amino acid sequence: CASSQDLGQGDNQPQHF.

Only a few counts were recorded for this clonotype. The CDR3 loop is CSAAGTSTYEQYF. The CDR3 DNA reads TGCAGCGCGGCCGGGACCTCTACCTACGAGCAGTACTTC. The chain uses TRBV29-1 and TRBJ2-7; either TRBD1 or TRBD2 may fit D (5 bases each). CDR3 length: 13 residues. Between the trimmed V and J ends, which lost 7 bases and 2 bases, there was a span of 15 bases. The germline V gene has CDR1 SQVTM and CDR2 ANQGSEA.

This clonotype was picked up a small number of times. This chain connects TRBV4-3 to TRBJ2-1; TRBD1 matches 8 bases. The CDR3 runs 15 residues. Germline V gives CDR1 LGHNA, CDR2 YSLEER. Trimming took 6 bases from V and 8 from J; bases not matched to a gene: 12. In DNA, the CDR3 is TGCGCCAGCAGTCCTGGACAGGGAAAGTCGCATGAGCAGTTCTTC. Its protein is CASSPGQGKSHEQFF.

The chain uses TRBV29-1 and TRBJ1-1; the match to TRBD1 covers 8 bases. This CDR3 is built from 12 residues. Germline-derived CDR1 and CDR2 are SQVTM and ANQGSEA. The ends lost 6 bases at V and 3 bases at J; junction bases unmatched: 3. The CDR3 reads CSVHRGYTEAFF. CDR3 in DNA: TGCAGCGTGCACAGGGGGTACACTGAAGCTTTCTTT.